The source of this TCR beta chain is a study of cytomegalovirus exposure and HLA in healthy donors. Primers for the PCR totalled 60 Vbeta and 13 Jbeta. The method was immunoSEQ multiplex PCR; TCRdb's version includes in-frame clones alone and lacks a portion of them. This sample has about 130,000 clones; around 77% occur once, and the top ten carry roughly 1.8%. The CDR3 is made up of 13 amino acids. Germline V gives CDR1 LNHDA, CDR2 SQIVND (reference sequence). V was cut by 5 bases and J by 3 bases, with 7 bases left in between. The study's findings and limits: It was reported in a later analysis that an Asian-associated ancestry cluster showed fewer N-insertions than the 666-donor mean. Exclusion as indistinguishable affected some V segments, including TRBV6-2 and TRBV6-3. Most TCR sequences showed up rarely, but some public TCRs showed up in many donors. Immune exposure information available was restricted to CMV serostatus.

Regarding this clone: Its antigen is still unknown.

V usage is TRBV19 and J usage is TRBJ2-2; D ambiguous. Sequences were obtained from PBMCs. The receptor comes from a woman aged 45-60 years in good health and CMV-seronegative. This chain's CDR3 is CASSLIHTGELFF. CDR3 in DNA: TGTGCCAGTAGTCTAATCCACACCGGGGAGCTGTTTTTT.